These T cell receptor beta chains were read from a single sample in a study of shared clonotypes between healthy human individuals. Data came from immunoSEQ multiplex PCR; TCRdb stores just in-frame clones and leaves some out. The sample consists of about 2 million clones, roughly 94% of them appearing once. The sample comprised naive CD4+ T cells sorted from blood. Receptors were obtained from a man aged 18 to 30 in good health. CDR3s include the opening cysteine and the closing phenylalanine or tryptophan. The D gene is left open where the match is weak. Rows may omit the clone size; those that give it use once, few, many or a size class.

TRBV30,.,TRBJ1-5,TRBD1,CAWSVLGQGWNQPQHF,TGTGCCTGGAGTGTATTGGGACAGGGATGGAATCAGCCCCAGCATTTT
TRBV18,.,TRBJ2-2,.,CASSPLRGGTGELFF,TGTGCCAGCTCACCACTGCGGGGCGGCACCGGGGAGCTGTTTTTT
TRBV28,.,TRBJ2-2,TRBD2,CASSSGGPGTGELFF,TGTGCCAGCAGTAGCGGGGGGCCAGGCACCGGGGAGCTGTTTTTT
TRBV28,.,TRBJ1-2,.,CASSFGPYGYTF,TGTGCCAGCAGTTTTGGTCCCTATGGCTACACCTTC
TRBV11-2,.,TRBJ2-3,TRBD2,CASSLAQRTSSSTDTQYF,TGTGCCAGCAGCTTAGCCCAACGGACTAGCAGTAGCACAGATACGCAGTATTTT
TRBV27,.,TRBJ1-4,.,CASSEYPRAGNEKLFF,TGTGCCAGCAGTGAGTACCCGAGGGCGGGTAATGAAAAACTGTTTTTT
TRBV2,.,TRBJ1-5,.,CASSETAPQPQHF,TGTGCCAGCAGTGAAACAGCGCCTCAGCCCCAGCATTTT
TRBV27,.,TRBJ1-3,.,CASSSQGVNTIYF,TGTGCCAGCAGTTCTCAGGGTGTAAACACCATATATTTT
TRBV7-2,.,TRBJ2-7,.,CASSLVYLDSYEQYF,TGTGCCAGCAGCTTAGTTTATCTTGACTCCTACGAGCAGTACTTC
TRBV5-1,.,TRBJ2-3,.,CASSFKDSTDTQYF,TGCGCCAGCAGCTTTAAGGACAGCACAGATACGCAGTATTTT
TRBV2,.,TRBJ2-7,.,CASSPDSVVSYEQYF,TGTGCCAGCAGCCCCGACAGCGTCGTATCCTACGAGCAGTACTTC
TRBV5-1,.,TRBJ2-1,.,CASSPAGAYNEQFF,TGCGCCAGCAGCCCCGCTGGGGCCTACAATGAGCAGTTCTTC
TRBV29-1,.,TRBJ1-1,.,CSVALRIVPNTEAFF,TGCAGCGTTGCCCTCCGTATTGTGCCCAACACTGAAGCTTTCTTT
TRBV7-9,.,TRBJ2-5,TRBD1,CASSLRGLETQYF,TGTGCCAGCAGCTTAAGGGGGCTGGAGACCCAGTACTTC
TRBV11-2,.,TRBJ2-3,TRBD2,CASSPGWASGSTDTQYF,TGTGCCAGCAGCCCAGGATGGGCTAGCGGGAGCACAGATACGCAGTATTTT
TRBV28,.,TRBJ2-7,TRBD1,CASSLGQGANEQYF,TGTGCCAGCAGTTTAGGCCAGGGGGCGAATGAGCAGTACTTC
TRBV7-7,.,TRBJ2-7,.,CASSLSPDYEQYF,TGTGCTAGCAGCTTATCGCCCGACTACGAGCAGTACTTC
TRBV30,.,TRBJ1-3,.,CAWSRFSGNTIYF,TGTGCCTGGAGCAGGTTCTCTGGAAACACCATATATTTT
TRBV2,.,TRBJ2-1,.,CASRQGGNEQFF,TGTGCCAGCAGGCAGGGTGGTAATGAGCAGTTCTTC
TRBV5-4,.,TRBJ2-1,.,CASSIDFYNEQFF,TGTGCCAGCAGCATTGACTTTTACAATGAGCAGTTCTTC
TRBV11-2,.,TRBJ1-1,.,CASINPAERTEAFF,TGTGCCAGCATTAATCCTGCGGAAAGGACTGAAGCTTTCTTT
TRBV6-1,.,TRBJ2-3,.,CASSDTGRTDTQYF,TGTGCCAGCAGTGATACAGGGCGCACAGATACGCAGTATTTT
TRBV5-1,.,TRBJ2-1,TRBD2,CASSLASGGTYNEQFF,TGCGCCAGCAGCTTGGCCAGCGGGGGGACTTACAATGAGCAGTTCTTC
TRBV28,.,TRBJ2-1,TRBD1,CASSLSRGWNNEQFF,TGTGCCAGCAGTTTAAGCAGGGGGTGGAACAATGAGCAGTTCTTC
TRBV30,.,TRBJ1-2,.,CAWSGDLGRSNYGYTF,TGTGCCTGGAGTGGGGACCTGGGACGCTCAAACTATGGCTACACCTTC
TRBV6-5,.,TRBJ2-5,.,CASSYGAGGKETQYF,TGTGCCAGCAGTTACGGAGCAGGGGGGAAGGAGACCCAGTACTTC
TRBV10-1,once,TRBJ2-1,TRBD1,CASSGAGGLLTNEQFF,TGCGCCAGCAGTGGGGCAGGGGGTCTCCTTACCAATGAGCAGTTCTTC
TRBV7-9,.,TRBJ2-3,TRBD1,CASSPSLGTGMQYF,TGTGCCAGCAGCCCGAGCTTAGGGACAGGGATGCAGTATTTT
TRBV5-4,.,TRBJ2-1,.,CASRNPGESSYNEQFF,TGTGCCAGCAGGAACCCCGGTGAGAGCTCCTACAATGAGCAGTTCTTC